These 13 T cell receptor beta chains were all obtained from the same sample, sequenced in a study of OX40 agonist ivuxolimab in advanced cancers. Sequencing used immunoSEQ multiplex PCR; TCRdb keeps in-frame clones, though not all of them. The profile shows under 6,000 clones, about 67% of them singletons. The input for sequencing was CD4+ or CD8+ T cells sorted from blood, taken in a trial of the OX40 agonist ivuxolimab. These receptors all come from an adult with an advanced solid tumor such as melanoma, head and neck, liver or kidney cancer.

This clone was seen a handful of times. This chain connects TRBV29-1 to TRBJ2-7; 9 nucleotides line up with TRBD2. The germline CDR1 and CDR2 sequences are SQVTM and ANQGSEA. The CDR3 extends over 12 amino acids. Losses at the gene ends were 6 bases for V and 2 bases for J; bases not matched to a gene: 2. Here the CDR3 DNA reads TGCAGCGTCGCTAGCGGGGCCTACGAGCAGTACTTC. It specifies CSVASGAYEQYF.

The rearrangement uses TRBV2 and TRBJ1-4, with 7 bases aligning to TRBD1. Trimming cost V 6 bases and J 0 bases; bases outside gene matches: 4. CDR3 size: 15 residues. CDR1 SNHLY and CDR2 FYNNEI come from the germline V gene. CDR3 sequence (DNA): TGTGCCAGCAGCGTGACAGGGTCAACTAATGAAAAACTGTTTTTT. Translating it yields CASSVTGSTNEKLFF.

J is TRBJ1-1 and V is TRBV11-1; unclear D gene. V lost 2 bases, J lost 7 bases, and 8 bases lay in between. The CDR3 has 12 amino acids. Per the germline V gene, CDR1 is SGHAT and CDR2 is FQDESV (reference sequence). CDR3 protein: CASSLLVLEAFF. The CDR3 DNA reads as TGTGCCAGCAGCTTACTAGTCCTTGAAGCTTTCTTT. Based on the CDR3 plus reference TRBV11-1 and TRBJ1-1, the full variable domain is EAEVAQSPRYKITEKSQAVAFWCDPISGHATLYWYRQILGQGPELLVQFQDESVVDDSQLPKDRFSAERLKGVDSTLKIQPAELGDSAMYLCASSLLVLEAFFGQGTRLTVV.

The chain employs TRBV5-1 and TRBJ2-3, with D perhaps matching TRBD1 (6 bases). There are 14 residues in the CDR3. The germline gives CDR1 SGHRS, CDR2 YFSETQ. V gave up 8 bases and J gave up 0 bases, with 13 bases separating them. The CDR3: CARTGPPSTDTQYF. The CDR3 DNA sequence: TGCGCCAGAACAGGGCCCCCGAGCACAGATACGCAGTATTTT.

The V and J genes are TRBV25-1 and TRBJ1-6; D not certain. Germline CDR1 MGHDK, CDR2 SYGVNS. The CDR3 is 13 residues long. The V end lost 7 bases, the J end lost 6 bases, and 10 bases lay between the germline ends. This CDR3 reads CASTNSLNSPLHF. The CDR3 region has the DNA TGTGCCAGCACCAACAGCCTTAATTCACCCCTCCACTTT.

V gene TRBV28 combines with J gene TRBJ1-6; D not certain. CDR3 length equals 14 residues. With 6 bases removed from V and 10 bases from J, the gap between germline ends came to 16 bases. The germline V gene encodes CDR1 MDHEN and CDR2 SYDVKM. The CDR3 protein is CASSLGGTYSPLHF. CDR3 nucleotide sequence: TGTGCCAGCAGCTTAGGAGGTACCTACTCACCCCTCCACTTT.

This sequence joins TRBV11-1 and TRBJ2-7, with a possible D match to TRBD2 (5 bases). V lost 3 bases, J lost 6 bases, and 12 bases lay in between. This CDR3 is built from 13 residues. Germline CDR1 and CDR2: SGHAT and FQDESV (reference sequence). The CDR3 sequence is CASSFRTGGEQYF. In nucleotides, the CDR3 is TGTGCCAGCAGCTTCCGGACTGGCGGCGAGCAGTACTTC. Together with reference TRBV11-1 and TRBJ2-7, the CDR3 gives the full variable domain: EAEVAQSPRYKITEKSQAVAFWCDPISGHATLYWYRQILGQGPELLVQFQDESVVDDSQLPKDRFSAERLKGVDSTLKIQPAELGDSAMYLCASSFRTGGEQYFGPGTRLTVT.

This clone appeared a single time. The genes are TRBV5-5 and TRBJ2-5; D is possibly TRBD1 or TRBD2 (7 bases each). In germline, CDR1 is SGHKS, CDR2 YYEKEE (reference sequence). V lost 1 base and J lost 5, with 12 bases in between. The CDR3 sequence is 14 residues long. CDR3: CASSLSGGGETQYF. The CDR3 DNA sequence: TGTGCCAGCAGCTTGTCAGGGGGAGGGGAGACCCAGTACTTC.

V is TRBV6-6 and J is TRBJ1-2; TRBD1 agrees at 8 bases. Trimming took 2 bases from V and 4 from J; bases not matched to a gene: 3. The CDR3 totals 14 residues. Germline V gene lookup returns CDR1 MNHNY and CDR2 SVGAGI (reference sequence). CDR3 amino acids: CASSYAGGSYGYTF. Here the CDR3 DNA reads TGTGCCAGCAGTTACGCAGGGGGCAGCTATGGCTACACCTTC.

The chain combines TRBV7-6 with TRBJ2-7, with D possibly matching TRBD2 (6 bases). The CDR3 spans 17 residues. V was shortened by 5 bases and J by 0 bases, with 20 bases between the two germline ends. Germline assignment: CDR1 SGHVS and CDR2 FNYEAQ. CDR3 sequence (DNA): TGTGCCAGCAGCCCCGTTCCAGGCGGGGCGGACTCCTACGAGCAGTACTTC. Amino acid sequence: CASSPVPGGADSYEQYF.

This clone has a handful of counts. The genes are TRBV15 and TRBJ1-5; D is uncertain. V was shortened by 1 base and J by 5 bases, with 6 bases between the two germline ends. CDR1 is LNHNV and CDR2 is YYDKDF in the germline V gene (reference sequence). There are 13 residues in the CDR3. In DNA, the CDR3 is TGTGCCACCAGCAGAGTGAGATATCAGCCCCAGCATTTT. This gives the protein CATSRVRYQPQHF.

The genes are TRBV5-5 and TRBJ1-1, with 7 bases aligning to TRBD1. The trim removed 4 bases at V and 0 bases at J, leaving 3 bases unmatched. Germline CDR1 SGHKS, CDR2 YYEKEE (reference sequence). The CDR3 spans 14 residues. The CDR3 bases are TGTGCCAGCAGCACGGGACAGATGAACACTGAAGCTTTCTTT. Protein sequence: CASSTGQMNTEAFF.

The rearrangement links TRBV13 to TRBJ1-4, with unresolved D. V lost 4 bases and J lost 13, with 16 bases in between. CDR1 and CDR2 from the germline V gene are PRHDT and FYEKMQ (reference sequence). The CDR3 length is 13 residues. CDR3 coding DNA: TGTGCCAGCAGCTCAAACCTCGTCGGTTTACTGTTTTTT. It translates to CASSSNLVGLLFF. The entire variable domain, with the rest obtained from reference TRBV13 and TRBJ1-4, is as follows: AAGVIQSPRHLIKEKRETATLKCYPIPRHDTVYWYQQGPGQDPQFLISFYEKMQSDKGSIPDRFSAQQFSDYHSELNMSSLELGDSALYFCASSSNLVGLLFFGSGTQLSVL.